The sequence of this T cell receptor (beta chain) was determined in a study of identical twins. Study-level findings and limits: Insertions were reduced in abundant cord blood beta clonotypes but not in memory repertoires. Sequences that were beta out-of-frame showed weaker excess twin sharing.

Trimming pared 8 bases from V and 4 bases from J, leaving 22 bases between. The CDR3 is 16 amino acids. From the 5' RACE reads, TCRdb called clonotypes with MiXCR, one entry per CDR3 protein. The table lists fewer than 650,000 distinct CDR3 sequences, about 7.6% of them singletons, with around 1.6% in the top ten. Comments on this clonotype: Its antigen is currently unknown.

The same data also went into a second study, on yellow fever vaccine responses in identical twins.

J is TRBJ2-3 and V is TRBV12-3 or TRBV12-4, with D tentatively TRBD2 (5 bases). Sample: PBMCs. The sequence was obtained from a woman between 18 and 29 years old in good health. The CDR3 DNA reads TGTGCCAGCCTATTGCGGGTGGTGGGTCTCGCAGATACGCAGTATTTT. Protein product: CASLLRVVGLADTQYF.